This T cell receptor beta chain was sequenced during a study of metastatic and nonmetastatic thyroid tumors. Across the whole study: A comparison of repertoires was made across blood and tumor or nodule tissue from malignant and benign thyroid patients. The study, taken as a whole, reports: In blood and tumor, TCR beta diversity was reportedly significantly higher in malignant thyroid tumors than in benign nodules.

This clone was recorded at least ten times. Its matching antigen is unknown. A read error is possible here, since a much larger clone lies one base away. Treatment of any kind had been given to no patient before thyroid surgery. Original data processing: Clinicopathological groups supplied CDR3 differences that were used to build a distant-metastasis classifier for papillary thyroid cancer. TCRdb re-called clones from the PCR reads using MiXCR. TCRdb, not the authors, supplied the V and J calls. The profile shows 53,000 or so clones, approximately 22% of them singletons. This CDR3 has 15 residues. Germline CDR1 is MGHRA and CDR2 is YSYEKL.

The sequence derives from a female donor with papillary thyroid cancer or a benign thyroid nodule (not recorded which). Some clones in this sample may be carry-over from other donors' samples. This chain connects TRBV4-1 to TRBJ1-3; possible D gene TRBD1, 5 bases. Material: blood. CDR3 DNA sequence: TGCGCCGGCAGCCGAGCCGGGACGGCGGAGAACACCATATATTTT. This gives the protein CAGSRAGTAENTIYF.